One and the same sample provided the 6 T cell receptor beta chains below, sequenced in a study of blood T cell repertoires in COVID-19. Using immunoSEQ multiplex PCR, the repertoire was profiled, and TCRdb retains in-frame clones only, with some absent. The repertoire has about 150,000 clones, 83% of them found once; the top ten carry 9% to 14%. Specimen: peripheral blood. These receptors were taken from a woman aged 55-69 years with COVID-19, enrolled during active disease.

The CDR3 bases are TGTGCCACCGGGAGGGCGGTGAACACTGAAGCTTTCTTT. Its protein is CATGRAVNTEAFF. This sequence joins TRBV27 and TRBJ1-1; D not resolved. Germline loops: CDR1 MNHEY, CDR2 SMNVEV (reference sequence). V was cut by 10 bases and J by 0 bases, with 12 bases left in between. This CDR3 is built from 13 residues.

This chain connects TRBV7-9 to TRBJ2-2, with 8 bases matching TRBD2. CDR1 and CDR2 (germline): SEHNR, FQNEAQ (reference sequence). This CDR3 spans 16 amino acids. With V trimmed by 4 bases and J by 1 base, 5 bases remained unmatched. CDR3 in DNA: TGTGCCAGCAGCTCTCTAGCGGGCATGAACACCGGGGAGCTGTTTTTT. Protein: CASSSLAGMNTGELFF.

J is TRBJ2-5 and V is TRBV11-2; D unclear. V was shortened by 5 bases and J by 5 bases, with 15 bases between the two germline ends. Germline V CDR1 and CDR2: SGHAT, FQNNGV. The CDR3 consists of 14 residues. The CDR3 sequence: CASSGRRHPETQYF. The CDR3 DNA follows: TGTGCCAGCAGCGGGCGCCGGCACCCCGAGACCCAGTACTTC. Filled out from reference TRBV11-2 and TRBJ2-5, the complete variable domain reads EAGVAQSPRYKIIEKRQSVAFWCNPISGHATLYWYQQILGQGPKLLIQFQNNGVVDDSQLPKDRFSAERLKGVDSTLKIQPAKLEDSAVYLCASSGRRHPETQYFGPGTRLLVL.

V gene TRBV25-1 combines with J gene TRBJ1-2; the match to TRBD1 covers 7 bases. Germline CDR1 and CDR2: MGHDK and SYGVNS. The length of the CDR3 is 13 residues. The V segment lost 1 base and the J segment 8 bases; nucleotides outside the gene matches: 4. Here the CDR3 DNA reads TGTGCCAGCAGTGAATGGAGGGGGCAGGGCTACACCTTC. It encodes CASSEWRGQGYTF.

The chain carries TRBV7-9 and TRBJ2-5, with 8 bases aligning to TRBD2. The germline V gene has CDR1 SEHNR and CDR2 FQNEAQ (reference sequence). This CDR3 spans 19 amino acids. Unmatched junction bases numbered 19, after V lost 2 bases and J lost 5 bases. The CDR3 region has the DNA TGTGCCAGCAGCTTATTCATAGGGATGCGCGGGAGGAGGGAGGAGACCCAGTACTTC. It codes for CASSLFIGMRGRREETQYF.

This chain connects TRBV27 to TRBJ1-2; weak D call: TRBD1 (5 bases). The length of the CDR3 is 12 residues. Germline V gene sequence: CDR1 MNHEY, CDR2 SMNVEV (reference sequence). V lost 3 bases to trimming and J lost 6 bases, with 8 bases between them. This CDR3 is CASSFGGDGYTF. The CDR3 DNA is TGTGCCAGCAGTTTCGGAGGGGATGGCTACACCTTC.